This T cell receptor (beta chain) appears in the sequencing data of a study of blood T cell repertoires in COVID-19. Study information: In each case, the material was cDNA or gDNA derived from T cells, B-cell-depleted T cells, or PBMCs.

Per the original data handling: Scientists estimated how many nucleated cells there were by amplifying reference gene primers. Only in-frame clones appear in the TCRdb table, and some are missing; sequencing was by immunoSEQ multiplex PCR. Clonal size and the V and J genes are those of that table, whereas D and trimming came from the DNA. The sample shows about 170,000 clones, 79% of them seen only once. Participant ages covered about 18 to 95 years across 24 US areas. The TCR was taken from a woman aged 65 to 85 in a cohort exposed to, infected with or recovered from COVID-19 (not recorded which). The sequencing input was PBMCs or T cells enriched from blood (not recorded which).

CDR3 sequence reads: CASSLGQGVSYEQYF. As DNA, the CDR3 is TGTGCCAGCAGCTTGGGGCAGGGGGTATCCTACGAGCAGTACTTC. This chain connects TRBV5-6 to TRBJ2-7, with TRBD1 matching 7 bases. The ends lost 0 bases at V and 1 base at J; junction bases unmatched: 4. CDR3 length: 15 amino acids. Per germline, CDR1 SGHDT and CDR2 YYEEEE.